A single sample gave rise to the 20 T cell receptor beta chains below, sequenced in a study of OX40 agonist ivuxolimab in advanced cancers. Using immunoSEQ multiplex PCR, the repertoire was profiled, and TCRdb retains in-frame clones only, with some absent. The sample contains more than 95,000 clones, over 75% of which appear only once. The sample consisted of CD4+ or CD8+ T cells sorted from blood, taken in a trial of the OX40 agonist ivuxolimab. The receptor set was obtained from an adult with an advanced solid tumor such as melanoma, head and neck, liver or kidney cancer.

The V call is TRBV9, the J call TRBJ2-2, with unresolved D. This CDR3 has 15 amino acids. Germline-derived CDR1 and CDR2 are SGDLS and YYNGEE. The V and J ends lost 4 bases and 1 base respectively, with 11 bases between them. In DNA form, the CDR3 reads TGTGCCAGCAGCCCGGCTTGGAGGAACACCGGGGAGCTGTTTTTT. Translating it yields CASSPAWRNTGELFF.

This chain links TRBV11-2 with TRBJ2-2; D is ambiguous. Trimming removed 8 bases from V and 8 bases from J, with 9 bases in between. CDR1 is SGHAT, CDR2 FQNNGV, per germline. The length of the CDR3 is 11 residues. The CDR3 nucleotides are TGTGCCAGCCGGTGGGCGGGGGAGCTGTTTTTT. Protein product: CASRWAGELFF.

The gene calls are TRBV5-1 and TRBJ2-5; D ambiguous. The germline V gene encodes CDR1 SGHRS and CDR2 YFSETQ. V was shortened by 0 bases and J by 7 bases, with 16 bases between the two germline ends. The CDR3 is 15 amino acids. CDR3 protein: CASSLAGLTEGTQYF. The CDR3 DNA sequence: TGCGCCAGCAGCTTGGCCGGGCTGACTGAAGGGACCCAGTACTTC.

The chain has TRBV7-2 and TRBJ2-1; D perhaps matches TRBD1 (5 bases). Germline V lookup: CDR1 SGHTA, CDR2 FQGNSA. This CDR3 region has 15 residues. V was shortened by 5 bases and J by 0 bases, with 11 bases between the two germline ends. The DNA of the CDR3 is TGTGCCAGCAGCCAGGGATCCTTCTCCTACAATGAGCAGTTCTTC. Amino acids: CASSQGSFSYNEQFF.

The chain is built from TRBV15 and TRBJ2-1, with a weak D call TRBD1 (5 bases). CDR1 is LNHNV and CDR2 is YYDKDF in the germline V gene (reference sequence). Between the trimmed V and J ends, which lost 3 bases and 4 bases, there was a span of 16 bases. CDR3 length: 16 residues. The CDR3 sequence: CATSSHRTIRYNEQFF. The CDR3 coding sequence is TGTGCCACCAGCAGTCACAGGACCATCCGTTACAATGAGCAGTTCTTC.

The chain employs TRBV30 and TRBJ1-6; tentatively, D is TRBD1 (5 bases). Germline V gene data show CDR1 as GTSNPN and CDR2 as SVGIG (reference sequence). Trimming took 3 bases from V and 7 from J, leaving 19 bases between them. The CDR3 is made up of 16 amino acids. CDR3 in amino acids: CAWRSYLTTENSPLHF. The CDR3 nucleotides read TGTGCCTGGAGATCTTACCTTACGACAGAAAATTCACCCCTCCACTTT.

The chain couples TRBV6-5 to TRBJ2-7; 10 positions match TRBD1. The CDR3 is made up of 15 amino acids. Germline CDR1 MNHEY, CDR2 SVGAGI. V shed 2 bases and J 4 bases; nucleotides not matched to a gene: 5. The CDR3 loop reads CASSYGDRGGYEQYF. CDR3 DNA: TGTGCCAGCAGTTACGGGGACAGGGGCGGATACGAGCAGTACTTC.

Only one count was recorded for this clone. J is TRBJ2-7 and V is TRBV28; 8 bases map to TRBD1. Losses at the gene ends were 7 bases for V and 3 bases for J; bases not matched to a gene: 11. The CDR3 consists of 15 residues. CDR1 is MDHEN, CDR2 SYDVKM, per germline. CDR3 DNA: TGTGCCAGCAACCAAAGACAGGGGTTCCACTACGAGCAGTACTTC. The encoded protein is CASNQRQGFHYEQYF.

The chain combines TRBV19 with TRBJ2-7; no clear D gene. The V gene lost 1 base and the J gene lost 0 bases, with 19 bases spanning the gap. There are 18 residues in the CDR3. The germline V gene encodes CDR1 LNHDA and CDR2 SQIVND (reference sequence). CDR3 loop: CASSIGQINGPYSYEQYF. The CDR3 DNA sequence: TGTGCCAGTAGTATAGGGCAGATCAATGGACCATACTCCTACGAGCAGTACTTC. Variable domain in full (rest from reference TRBV19 and TRBJ2-7): DGGITQSPKYLFRKEGQNVTLSCEQNLNHDAMYWYRQDPGQGLRLIYYSQIVNDFQKGDIAEGYSVSREKKESFPLTVTSAQKNPTAFYLCASSIGQINGPYSYEQYFGPGTRLTVT.

The gene calls are TRBV5-4 and TRBJ2-4; maybe TRBD1 (6 bases). Germline CDR1 reads SGHNT; CDR2 reads YYREEE (reference sequence). The CDR3 totals 18 residues. The germline V and J ends were trimmed by 4 bases and 0 bases, with 20 bases remaining between them. The CDR3 coding sequence is TGTGCCAGCAGCCCCAACCGGGCAGGGGTACTAGCCAAAAACATTCAGTACTTC. This sequence encodes CASSPNRAGVLAKNIQYF.

J is TRBJ2-3 and V is TRBV4-2, with 9 bases lining up with TRBD2. The V and J ends lost 4 bases and 0 bases, in that order; junction bases with no gene match: 5. Germline V gene lookup returns CDR1 LGHNA and CDR2 YNFKEQ. The CDR3 extends over 16 amino acids. The CDR3 loop reads CASSRSGSKSTDTQYF. CDR3 DNA sequence: TGTGCCAGCAGCCGTAGCGGGAGCAAAAGCACAGATACGCAGTATTTT.

This clone was recorded only once. The J gene is TRBJ2-7, the V gene TRBV10-2; D might be TRBD1 (5 bases). The CDR3 is 12 amino acids. Germline V gene data show CDR1 as WSHSY and CDR2 as SAAADI. Trimming stripped 8 bases from V and 3 bases from J, with 11 bases between. The CDR3 reads CASGAGNYEQYF. DNA of the CDR3: TGCGCCAGCGGGGCAGGGAACTACGAGCAGTACTTC.

The V gene is TRBV19, the J gene TRBJ1-4; 9 bases map to TRBD1. Germline V gene sequence: CDR1 LNHDA, CDR2 SQIVND (reference sequence). The CDR3 is 15 amino acids. V shed 5 bases, J shed 7 bases, and the junction held 8 bases outside the gene matches. CDR3 bases: TGTGCCAGTAGTCCGGACAGGGGATGGGCTGAAAAACTGTTTTTT. Translating gives CASSPDRGWAEKLFF.

In its sample, this clone was seen once. This rearrangement joins TRBV6-6 to TRBJ2-3; TRBD1 is a possible D gene (5 bases). CDR3 length: 16 amino acids. Germline CDR1 and CDR2: MNHNY and SVGAGI (reference sequence). Trimming took off 6 bases at V and 1 base at J, with 17 bases between the two ends. The CDR3: CASRMGWGGGTDTQYF. The CDR3 DNA is TGTGCCAGCAGGATGGGTTGGGGCGGAGGCACAGATACGCAGTATTTT.

The V gene is TRBV2, the J gene TRBJ2-7; D call uncertain. In germline, CDR1 is SNHLY, CDR2 FYNNEI. Trimming cost V 8 bases and J 1 base, with 15 bases left between them. The CDR3 is 14 amino acids. DNA of the CDR3: TGTGCCAGCGGTGGCGTCGGCAGATCCTACGAGCAGTACTTC. This sequence encodes CASGGVGRSYEQYF.

This chain links TRBV7-8 with TRBJ2-5; D possibly corresponds to TRBD1 (5 bases). The CDR3 has 13 residues. The germline V and J ends were trimmed by 7 bases and 4 bases, with 13 bases remaining between them. The germline V gene encodes CDR1 SGHVS and CDR2 FQNEAQ. The CDR3 DNA follows: TGTGCCAGCACCCCGAGCAGGGCAGAGACCCAGTACTTC. Protein: CASTPSRAETQYF.

V gene TRBV4-3 combines with J gene TRBJ2-1, with unresolved D. Germline CDR1 and CDR2: LGHNA and YSLEER. V lost 0 bases and J lost 0, with 6 bases in between. The CDR3 sequence is 15 residues long. CDR3 region: CASSQDANSYNEQFF. The DNA for the CDR3 is TGCGCCAGCAGCCAAGATGCGAACTCCTACAATGAGCAGTTCTTC.

As to this clone: The sample holds other DNA sequences that translate to the same CDR3. V gene TRBV2 combines with J gene TRBJ1-2, with 7 bases fitting TRBD1. Germline values: CDR1 SNHLY, CDR2 FYNNEI. The CDR3 covers 14 residues. The ends lost 2 bases at V and 4 bases at J; junction bases unmatched: 4. The CDR3 nucleotides read TGTGCCAGCAGTGAAAGGGGGCTCGTCTATGGCTACACCTTC. Its translation: CASSERGLVYGYTF.

This sequence joins TRBV27 and TRBJ2-7, with TRBD2 matching over 8 bases. This CDR3 spans 14 amino acids. Germline V gene lookup returns CDR1 MNHEY and CDR2 SMNVEV (reference sequence). V gave up 6 bases and J gave up 1 base; unmatched junction bases: 5. The CDR3 nucleotides are TGTGCCAGCAGATCGGGACTAGTATCCTACGAGCAGTACTTC. Its protein product is CASRSGLVSYEQYF.

The rearrangement links TRBV5-1 to TRBJ2-2, with no clear D. This CDR3 has 15 residues. Germline CDR1 is SGHRS and CDR2 is YFSETQ. Trimming pared 4 bases from V and 1 base from J, leaving 11 bases between. The CDR3 spells CASSRQTMNTGELFF. CDR3 bases: TGCGCCAGCAGCCGGCAGACAATGAACACCGGGGAGCTGTTTTTT.